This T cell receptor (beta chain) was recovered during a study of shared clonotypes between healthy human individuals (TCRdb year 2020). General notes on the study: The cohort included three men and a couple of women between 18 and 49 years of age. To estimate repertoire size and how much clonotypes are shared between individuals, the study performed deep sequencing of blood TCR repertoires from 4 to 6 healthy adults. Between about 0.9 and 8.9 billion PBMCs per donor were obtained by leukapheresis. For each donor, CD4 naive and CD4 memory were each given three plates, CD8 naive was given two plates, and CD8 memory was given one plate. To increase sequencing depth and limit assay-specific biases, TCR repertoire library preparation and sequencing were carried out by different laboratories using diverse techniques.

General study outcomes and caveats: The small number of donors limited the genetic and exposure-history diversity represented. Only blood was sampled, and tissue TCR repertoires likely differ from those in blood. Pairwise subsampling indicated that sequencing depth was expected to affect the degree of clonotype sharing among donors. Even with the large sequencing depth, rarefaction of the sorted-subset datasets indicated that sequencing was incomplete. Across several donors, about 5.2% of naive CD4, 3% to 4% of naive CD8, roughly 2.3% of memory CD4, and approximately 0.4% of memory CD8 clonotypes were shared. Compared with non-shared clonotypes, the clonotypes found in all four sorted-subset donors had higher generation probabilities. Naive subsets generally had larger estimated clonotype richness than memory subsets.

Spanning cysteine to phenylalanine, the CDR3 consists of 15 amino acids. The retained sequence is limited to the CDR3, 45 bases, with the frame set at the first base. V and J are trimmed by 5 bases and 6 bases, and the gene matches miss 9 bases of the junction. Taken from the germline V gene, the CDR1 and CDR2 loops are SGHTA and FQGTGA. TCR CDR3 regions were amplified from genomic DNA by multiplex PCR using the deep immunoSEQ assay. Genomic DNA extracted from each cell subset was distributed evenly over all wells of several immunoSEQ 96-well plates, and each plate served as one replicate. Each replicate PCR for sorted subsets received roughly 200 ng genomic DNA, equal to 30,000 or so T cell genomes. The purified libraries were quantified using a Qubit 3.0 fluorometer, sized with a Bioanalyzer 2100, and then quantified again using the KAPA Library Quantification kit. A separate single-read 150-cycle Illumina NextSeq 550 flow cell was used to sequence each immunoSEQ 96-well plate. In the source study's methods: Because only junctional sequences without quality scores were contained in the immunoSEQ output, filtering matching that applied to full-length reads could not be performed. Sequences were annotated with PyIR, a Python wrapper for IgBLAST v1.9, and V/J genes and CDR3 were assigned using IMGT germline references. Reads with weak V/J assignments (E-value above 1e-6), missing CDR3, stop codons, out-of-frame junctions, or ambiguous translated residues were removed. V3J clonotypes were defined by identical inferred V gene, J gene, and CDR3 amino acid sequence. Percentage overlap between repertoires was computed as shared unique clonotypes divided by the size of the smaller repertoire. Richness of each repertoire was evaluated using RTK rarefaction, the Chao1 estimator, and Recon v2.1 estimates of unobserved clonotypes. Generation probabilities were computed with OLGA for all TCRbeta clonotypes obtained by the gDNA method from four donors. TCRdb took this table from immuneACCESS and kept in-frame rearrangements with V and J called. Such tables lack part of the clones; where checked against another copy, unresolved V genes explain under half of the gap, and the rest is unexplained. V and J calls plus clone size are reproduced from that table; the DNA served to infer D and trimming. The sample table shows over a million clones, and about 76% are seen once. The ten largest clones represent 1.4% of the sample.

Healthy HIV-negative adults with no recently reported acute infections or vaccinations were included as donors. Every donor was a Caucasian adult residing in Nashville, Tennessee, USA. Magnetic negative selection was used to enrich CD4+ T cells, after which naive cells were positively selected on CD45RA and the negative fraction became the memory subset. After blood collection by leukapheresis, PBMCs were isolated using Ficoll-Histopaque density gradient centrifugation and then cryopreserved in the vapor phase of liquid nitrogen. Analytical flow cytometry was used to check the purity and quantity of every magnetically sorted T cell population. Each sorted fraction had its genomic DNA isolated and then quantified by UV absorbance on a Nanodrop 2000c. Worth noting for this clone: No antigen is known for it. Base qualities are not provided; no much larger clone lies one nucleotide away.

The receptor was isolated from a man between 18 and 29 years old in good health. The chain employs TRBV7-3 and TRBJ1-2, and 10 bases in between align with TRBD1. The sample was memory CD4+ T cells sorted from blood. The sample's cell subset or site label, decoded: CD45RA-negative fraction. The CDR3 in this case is CASSPYGTGDNGYTF. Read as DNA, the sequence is TGTGCCAGCAGCCCATACGGGACAGGGGACAATGGCTACACCTTC. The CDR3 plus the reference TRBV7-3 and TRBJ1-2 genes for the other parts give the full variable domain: GAGVSQTPSNKVTEKGKYVELRCDPISGHTALYWYRQSLGQGPEFLIYFQGTGAADDSGLPNDRFFAVRPEGSVSTLKIQRTERGDSAVYLCASSPYGTGDNGYTFGSGTRLTVV.